This TCR beta chain appears in the sequencing data of a study of blood T cell repertoires in COVID-19. Study at large: Samples of COVID-19 (acute and convalescent) were obtained from the United States, Italy and Spain.

Profiled with immunoSEQ multiplex PCR; TCRdb holds only in-frame clones, not every one. Of approximately 70,000 clones detected, roughly nine tenths appear once; the ten largest clones hold about 3.4%. The sample was peripheral blood. The clonotype comes from a woman aged 50 to 65 with COVID-19, enrolled during active disease.

The CDR3 loop reads CASSLRQGREVDGYTF. For the CDR3, the DNA is TGTGCCAGCTCCCTCCGACAGGGGAGAGAAGTGGATGGCTACACCTTC. This chain joins TRBV18 and TRBJ1-2; 8 bases are shared with TRBD1. This CDR3 region has 16 residues. Trimming took 6 bases from V and 6 from J; bases not matched to a gene: 15. Germline CDR1 KGHSH, CDR2 LQKENI.